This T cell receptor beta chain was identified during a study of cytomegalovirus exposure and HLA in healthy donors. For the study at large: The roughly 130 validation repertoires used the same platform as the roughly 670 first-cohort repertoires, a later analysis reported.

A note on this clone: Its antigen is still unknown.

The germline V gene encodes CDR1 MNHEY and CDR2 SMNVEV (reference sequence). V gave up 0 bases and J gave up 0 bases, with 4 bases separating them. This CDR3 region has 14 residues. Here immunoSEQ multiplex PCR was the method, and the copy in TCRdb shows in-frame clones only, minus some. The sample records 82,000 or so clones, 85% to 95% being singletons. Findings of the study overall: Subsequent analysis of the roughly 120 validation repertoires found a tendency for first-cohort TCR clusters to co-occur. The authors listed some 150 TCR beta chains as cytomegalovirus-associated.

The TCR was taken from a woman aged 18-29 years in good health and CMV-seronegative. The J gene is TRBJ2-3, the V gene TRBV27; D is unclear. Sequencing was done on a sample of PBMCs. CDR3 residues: CASSLSQSTDTQYF. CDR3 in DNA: TGTGCCAGCAGTTTATCACAAAGCACAGATACGCAGTATTTT.